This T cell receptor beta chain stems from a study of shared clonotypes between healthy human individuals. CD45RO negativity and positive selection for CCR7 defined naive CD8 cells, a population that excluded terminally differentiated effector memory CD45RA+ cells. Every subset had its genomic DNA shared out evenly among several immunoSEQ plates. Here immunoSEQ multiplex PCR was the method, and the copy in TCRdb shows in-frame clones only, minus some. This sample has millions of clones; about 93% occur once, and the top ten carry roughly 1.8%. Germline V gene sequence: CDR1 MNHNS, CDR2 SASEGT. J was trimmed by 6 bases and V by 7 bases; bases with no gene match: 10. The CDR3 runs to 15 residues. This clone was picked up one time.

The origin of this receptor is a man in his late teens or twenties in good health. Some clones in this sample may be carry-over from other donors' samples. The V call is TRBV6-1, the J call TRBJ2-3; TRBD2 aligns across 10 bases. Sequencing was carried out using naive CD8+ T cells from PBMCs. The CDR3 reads CASKKLAGESDTQYF. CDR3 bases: TGTGCCAGCAAGAAGCTAGCGGGAGAATCCGATACGCAGTATTTT.